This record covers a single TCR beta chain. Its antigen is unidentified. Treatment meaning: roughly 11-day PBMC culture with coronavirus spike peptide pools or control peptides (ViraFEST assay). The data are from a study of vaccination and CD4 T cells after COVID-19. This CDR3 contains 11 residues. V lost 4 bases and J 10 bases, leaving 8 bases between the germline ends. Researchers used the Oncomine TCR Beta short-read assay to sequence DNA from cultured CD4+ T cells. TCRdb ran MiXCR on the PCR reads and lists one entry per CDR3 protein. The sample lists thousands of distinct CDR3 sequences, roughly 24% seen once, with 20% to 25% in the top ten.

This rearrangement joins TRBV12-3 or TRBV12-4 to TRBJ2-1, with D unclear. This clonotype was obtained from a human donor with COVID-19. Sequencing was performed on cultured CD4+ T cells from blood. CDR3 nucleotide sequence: TGTGCCAGCAGTTATGTCCGGGAGCAGTTCTTC. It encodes CASSYVREQFF.